Listed below are T cell receptor beta chains from one sample, sequenced in a study of metastatic and nonmetastatic thyroid tumors. TCRdb used MiXCR to call clones anew from the PCR reads. The data hold 30,000 to 35,000 clones, with under 30% observed a single time. Sequencing input: blood. These receptors came from a female donor with papillary thyroid cancer or a benign thyroid nodule (not recorded which). Some clones in this sample may be carry-over from other donors' samples. CDR3s include the opening cysteine and the closing phenylalanine or tryptophan. The order of the fields is CDR3 protein, CDR3 DNA, V gene, clone size, J gene, D gene. The D gene is left open where the match is weak. Rows give clone size only sometimes, using once, few, many, or a class for an expanded clone.

CDR3aa: CSAGRGQGSYEQYF
CDR3nt: TGCAGCGCTGGGAGGGGCCAGGGGTCCTACGAGCAGTACTTC
v_gene: TRBV29-1
abundance: many
j_gene: TRBJ2-7
d_gene: NA

CDR3aa: CASSLWENTEAFF
CDR3nt: TGCGCCAGCAGCTTGTGGGAGAACACTGAAGCTTTCTTT
v_gene: TRBV5-1
abundance: many
j_gene: TRBJ1-1
d_gene: NA

CDR3aa: CASSLRDRGIYEQYF
CDR3nt: TGTGCCAGCAGCTTACGGGACAGGGGAATCTACGAGCAGTACTTC
v_gene: TRBV7-2
abundance: NA
j_gene: TRBJ2-7
d_gene: TRBD1

CDR3aa: CSARDRGIDTQYF
CDR3nt: TGCAGTGCTCGGGACAGGGGCATAGATACGCAGTATTTT
v_gene: TRBV20-1
abundance: NA
j_gene: TRBJ2-3
d_gene: TRBD1

CDR3aa: CASHSEGGDRERTYGYTF
CDR3nt: TGTGCCAGCCATAGCGAGGGGGGGGACAGGGAGAGAACGTATGGCTACACCTTC
v_gene: TRBV28
abundance: NA
j_gene: TRBJ1-2
d_gene: TRBD1

CDR3aa: CASSSDRTGAYEQYF
CDR3nt: TGTGCCAGCAGTTCCGATCGGACAGGGGCCTACGAGCAGTACTTC
v_gene: TRBV6-5
abundance: NA
j_gene: TRBJ2-7
d_gene: TRBD1

CDR3aa: CASSQIYEQYF
CDR3nt: TGTGCCAGCAGTCAAATCTACGAGCAGTACTTC
v_gene: TRBV6-1
abundance: NA
j_gene: TRBJ2-7
d_gene: NA

CDR3aa: CASSHPASGNTIYF
CDR3nt: TGTGCCAGTAGCCACCCAGCCTCTGGAAACACCATATATTTT
v_gene: TRBV19
abundance: few
j_gene: TRBJ1-3
d_gene: NA

CDR3aa: CASSLGGLATQYF
CDR3nt: TGTGCCAGCAGCTTGGGGGGACTAGCTACGCAGTATTTT
v_gene: TRBV5-4
abundance: few
j_gene: TRBJ2-3
d_gene: TRBD2

CDR3aa: CASSIRSLAVSTDTQYF
CDR3nt: TGTGCCAGTAGTATTCGGTCCCTGGCGGTTAGCACAGATACGCAGTATTTT
v_gene: TRBV19
abundance: NA
j_gene: TRBJ2-3
d_gene: NA

CDR3aa: CASSPGVGQGSPEAFF
CDR3nt: TGCGCCAGCAGCCCCGGGGTAGGACAGGGGTCACCTGAAGCTTTCTTT
v_gene: TRBV5-1
abundance: many
j_gene: TRBJ1-1
d_gene: TRBD1

CDR3aa: CASSALTGTLSGANVLTF
CDR3nt: TGTGCCAGCAGTGCCCTGACAGGGACTCTCTCTGGGGCCAACGTCCTGACTTTC
v_gene: TRBV6-1
abundance: few
j_gene: TRBJ2-6
d_gene: NA

CDR3aa: CASSGTPIGETQYF
CDR3nt: TGTGCCAGCTCCGGGACACCCATCGGGGAGACCCAGTACTTC
v_gene: TRBV6-1
abundance: NA
j_gene: TRBJ2-5
d_gene: NA

CDR3aa: CASSFADRNEQFF
CDR3nt: TGTGCCAGCAGTTTCGCCGACAGAAATGAGCAGTTCTTC
v_gene: TRBV6-1
abundance: medium-sized
j_gene: TRBJ2-1
d_gene: NA

CDR3aa: CSASLIWGEGYTF
CDR3nt: TGCAGTGCTAGCTTGATTTGGGGGGAGGGCTACACCTTC
v_gene: TRBV20-1
abundance: NA
j_gene: TRBJ1-2
d_gene: NA

CDR3aa: CSARGGRYNEQFF
CDR3nt: TGCAGTGCTAGAGGGGGGCGGTACAATGAGCAGTTCTTC
v_gene: TRBV20-1
abundance: once
j_gene: TRBJ2-1
d_gene: NA

CDR3aa: CATRGRITQGVGYGYTF
CDR3nt: TGTGCCACCCGCGGGCGAATCACTCAGGGAGTCGGCTATGGCTACACCTTC
v_gene: TRBV6-1
abundance: few
j_gene: TRBJ1-2
d_gene: NA

CDR3aa: CASSPREASTDTQYF
CDR3nt: TGTGCCAGCAGCCCGCGGGAGGCTAGCACAGATACGCAGTATTTT
v_gene: TRBV11-1
abundance: NA
j_gene: TRBJ2-3
d_gene: TRBD2

CDR3aa: CASSFEKGASNEQYF
CDR3nt: TGTGCCAGCAGTTTCGAAAAGGGGGCAAGTAACGAGCAGTACTTC
v_gene: TRBV12-3/TRBV12-4
abundance: few
j_gene: TRBJ2-7
d_gene: TRBD1

CDR3aa: CASRAEDRGHVQYF
CDR3nt: TGTGCCAGCAGAGCGGAGGACAGGGGGCACGTGCAGTACTTC
v_gene: TRBV28
abundance: few
j_gene: TRBJ2-7
d_gene: TRBD1

CDR3aa: CASSLDRGPSLFF
CDR3nt: TGTGCCAGCAGCTTAGACAGGGGGCCTTCACTGTTTTTT
v_gene: TRBV7-6
abundance: NA
j_gene: TRBJ2-2
d_gene: TRBD1

CDR3aa: CASTKGGAAYEQYF
CDR3nt: TGTGCCAGCACCAAGGGGGGGGCAGCCTACGAGCAGTACTTC
v_gene: TRBV27
abundance: few
j_gene: TRBJ2-7
d_gene: NA

CDR3aa: CASSRPFQGGYEQYF
CDR3nt: TGTGCCAGCAGTCGCCCCTTTCAAGGGGGCTACGAGCAGTACTTC
v_gene: TRBV6-2/TRBV6-3
abundance: medium-sized
j_gene: TRBJ2-7
d_gene: NA

CDR3aa: CSVAPVQETQYF
CDR3nt: TGCAGCGTTGCTCCGGTCCAAGAGACCCAGTACTTC
v_gene: TRBV29-1
abundance: many
j_gene: TRBJ2-5
d_gene: NA

CDR3aa: CASSVGQGLRYNEQFF
CDR3nt: TGTGCCAGCAGCGTAGGGCAGGGCTTGAGGTACAATGAGCAGTTCTTC
v_gene: TRBV9
abundance: many
j_gene: TRBJ2-1
d_gene: NA

CDR3aa: CATGPASVETQYF
CDR3nt: TGTGCCACAGGGCCGGCTAGCGTAGAGACCCAGTACTTC
v_gene: TRBV10-3
abundance: NA
j_gene: TRBJ2-5
d_gene: NA

CDR3aa: CASSHADRFGHGYTF
CDR3nt: TGTGCCAGCAGCCACGCTGACAGGTTTGGCCATGGCTACACCTTC
v_gene: TRBV3-1
abundance: many
j_gene: TRBJ1-2
d_gene: NA

CDR3aa: CASSYQDGLKNIQYF
CDR3nt: TGTGCCAGCAGCTATCAGGACGGACTCAAAAACATTCAGTACTTC
v_gene: TRBV6-1
abundance: many
j_gene: TRBJ2-4
d_gene: NA

CDR3aa: CASSFGKAWYNEQFF
CDR3nt: TGCGCCAGCAGCTTCGGCAAGGCTTGGTACAATGAGCAGTTCTTC
v_gene: TRBV5-1
abundance: many
j_gene: TRBJ2-1
d_gene: NA

CDR3aa: CASSQEPRTNTEAFF
CDR3nt: TGCGCCAGCAGCCAAGAACCCAGGACGAACACTGAAGCTTTCTTT
v_gene: TRBV4-1
abundance: many
j_gene: TRBJ1-1
d_gene: NA

CDR3aa: CASSNSRGREQYF
CDR3nt: TGTGCCAGCAGTAACTCACGGGGGCGTGAGCAGTACTTC
v_gene: TRBV6-5
abundance: few
j_gene: TRBJ2-7
d_gene: NA

CDR3aa: CASRPTDAAEAFF
CDR3nt: TGTGCCAGCAGACCAACCGACGCTGCTGAAGCTTTCTTT
v_gene: TRBV28
abundance: many
j_gene: TRBJ1-1
d_gene: NA

CDR3aa: CASSGTSGAIFQETQYF
CDR3nt: TGTGCCAGCAGTGGGACTAGCGGGGCTATATTCCAAGAGACCCAGTACTTC
v_gene: TRBV2
abundance: NA
j_gene: TRBJ2-5
d_gene: TRBD2

CDR3aa: CASSRAGAHEAFF
CDR3nt: TGTGCCAGTAGTAGAGCAGGGGCGCATGAAGCTTTCTTT
v_gene: TRBV19
abundance: NA
j_gene: TRBJ1-1
d_gene: NA

CDR3aa: CASSQDRGSYEQYF
CDR3nt: TGTGCCAGCAGCCAGGACAGGGGGTCCTACGAGCAGTACTTC
v_gene: TRBV6-1
abundance: NA
j_gene: TRBJ2-7
d_gene: TRBD1

CDR3aa: CASIHGTTGYTF
CDR3nt: TGTGCCAGCATTCACGGGACCACTGGCTACACCTTC
v_gene: TRBV6-1
abundance: few
j_gene: TRBJ1-2
d_gene: NA

CDR3aa: CASSYSLSNQPQHF
CDR3nt: TGTGCCAGCAGTTACTCGCTGAGCAATCAGCCCCAGCATTTT
v_gene: TRBV6-5
abundance: many
j_gene: TRBJ1-5
d_gene: NA

CDR3aa: CASSSLAGGPRAGELFF
CDR3nt: TGTGCCAGCAGTTCCCTAGCGGGAGGGCCGCGGGCCGGGGAGCTGTTTTTT
v_gene: TRBV6-5
abundance: medium-sized
j_gene: TRBJ2-2
d_gene: TRBD2

CDR3aa: CASSALGGQPQHF
CDR3nt: TGCGCCAGCAGTGCACTCGGAGGGCAGCCCCAGCATTTT
v_gene: TRBV10-2
abundance: many
j_gene: TRBJ1-5
d_gene: NA

CDR3aa: CASSLTGMGDTQYF
CDR3nt: TGTGCCAGCAGCTTAACAGGGATGGGGGATACGCAGTATTTT
v_gene: TRBV7-2
abundance: many
j_gene: TRBJ2-3
d_gene: NA

CDR3aa: CSVGEVGSGNTIYF
CDR3nt: TGCAGCGTGGGGGAGGTAGGATCTGGAAACACCATATATTTT
v_gene: TRBV29-1
abundance: NA
j_gene: TRBJ1-3
d_gene: NA

CDR3aa: CASSSSGAPLGNEQFF
CDR3nt: TGTGCCAGCAGCTCTTCAGGGGCCCCCCTTGGGAATGAGCAGTTCTTC
v_gene: TRBV7-2
abundance: many
j_gene: TRBJ2-1
d_gene: NA

CDR3aa: CVSGTGLSNTGELFF
CDR3nt: TGTGTCAGCGGTACAGGACTATCCAACACCGGGGAGCTGTTTTTT
v_gene: TRBV28
abundance: NA
j_gene: TRBJ2-2
d_gene: NA

CDR3aa: CSAPLGGGDAGELFF
CDR3nt: TGCAGTGCCCCTTTAGGCGGGGGGGACGCCGGGGAGCTGTTTTTT
v_gene: TRBV20-1
abundance: NA
j_gene: TRBJ2-2
d_gene: TRBD2

CDR3aa: CASSAGTPYEQYF
CDR3nt: TGCGCCAGCAGTGCCGGGACGCCCTACGAGCAGTACTTC
v_gene: TRBV6-9
abundance: few
j_gene: TRBJ2-7
d_gene: NA

CDR3aa: CSVKRQGSSYEQYF
CDR3nt: TGCAGCGTGAAAAGACAGGGAAGCTCCTACGAGCAGTACTTC
v_gene: TRBV29-1
abundance: NA
j_gene: TRBJ2-7
d_gene: TRBD1

CDR3aa: CASSVQTTDTQYF
CDR3nt: TGTGCCAGCAGCGTACAGACCACAGATACGCAGTATTTT
v_gene: TRBV7-2
abundance: NA
j_gene: TRBJ2-3
d_gene: NA

CDR3aa: CASSLAGAGNEQFF
CDR3nt: TGTGCCAGCAGTTTAGCGGGAGCTGGGAATGAGCAGTTCTTC
v_gene: TRBV12-3/TRBV12-4
abundance: NA
j_gene: TRBJ2-1
d_gene: NA

CDR3aa: CSCSRLHF
CDR3nt: TGCAGTTGTTCACGCCTCCACTTT
v_gene: TRBV20-1
abundance: NA
j_gene: TRBJ1-6
d_gene: NA

CDR3aa: CAGTGLAETNTGELFF
CDR3nt: TGTGCCGGGACAGGGCTAGCGGAAACGAACACCGGGGAGCTGTTTTTT
v_gene: TRBV30
abundance: NA
j_gene: TRBJ2-2
d_gene: TRBD1

CDR3aa: CASSRYSGGFYGYTF
CDR3nt: TGCGCCAGCAGCAGGTACTCAGGGGGCTTCTATGGCTACACCTTC
v_gene: TRBV5-1
abundance: NA
j_gene: TRBJ1-2
d_gene: TRBD1

CDR3aa: CASSLGELFNEQFF
CDR3nt: TGTGCCAGCAGTTTGGGGGAGTTATTCAATGAGCAGTTCTTC
v_gene: TRBV28
abundance: NA
j_gene: TRBJ2-1
d_gene: NA

CDR3aa: CATSAGGEGYGYTF
CDR3nt: TGTGCCACCAGTGCAGGAGGGGAGGGCTATGGCTACACCTTC
v_gene: TRBV24-1
abundance: NA
j_gene: TRBJ1-2
d_gene: NA

CDR3aa: CASSSRRYEQYF
CDR3nt: TGTGCCAGCAGTTCTCGGCGCTACGAGCAGTACTTC
v_gene: TRBV28
abundance: NA
j_gene: TRBJ2-7
d_gene: NA

CDR3aa: CASSSGAGETPYEQYF
CDR3nt: TGTGCCAGCAGTTCAGGAGCGGGGGAAACTCCCTACGAGCAGTACTTC
v_gene: TRBV27
abundance: NA
j_gene: TRBJ2-7
d_gene: TRBD2

CDR3aa: CASSEYRAASYEQYF
CDR3nt: TGTGCCAGCAGTGAATACAGAGCAGCCTCTTACGAGCAGTACTTC
v_gene: TRBV6-1
abundance: NA
j_gene: TRBJ2-7
d_gene: NA

CDR3aa: CASGGRGGRGETQYF
CDR3nt: TGTGCCAGCGGGGGGAGGGGGGGTCGAGGAGAGACCCAGTACTTC
v_gene: TRBV2
abundance: NA
j_gene: TRBJ2-5
d_gene: NA